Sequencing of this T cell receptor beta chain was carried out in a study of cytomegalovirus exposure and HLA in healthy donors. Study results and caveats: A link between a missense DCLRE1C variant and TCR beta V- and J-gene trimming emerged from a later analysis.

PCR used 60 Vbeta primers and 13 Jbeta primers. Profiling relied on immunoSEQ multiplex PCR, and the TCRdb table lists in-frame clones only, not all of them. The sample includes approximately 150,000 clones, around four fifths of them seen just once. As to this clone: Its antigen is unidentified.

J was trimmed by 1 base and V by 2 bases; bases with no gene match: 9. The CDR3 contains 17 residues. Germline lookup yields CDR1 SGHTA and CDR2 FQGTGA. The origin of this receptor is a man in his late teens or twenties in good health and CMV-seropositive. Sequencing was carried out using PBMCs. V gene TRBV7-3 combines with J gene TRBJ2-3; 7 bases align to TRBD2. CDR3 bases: TGTGCCAGCAGCTTACACCGGACTAGTGGGGGCACAGATACGCAGTATTTT. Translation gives CASSLHRTSGGTDTQYF.